The 23 T cell receptor beta chains in this list originate from one sample, sequenced in a study of T cell responses to AZD1222 COVID-19 vaccine. The data were produced by immunoSEQ multiplex PCR, yet TCRdb's version contains in-frame clones alone and is incomplete. The data hold around 150,000 clones, with less than 95% observed a single time. Source: peripheral blood, taken on day 0 of AZD1222 vaccination. The receptors come from an adult in good health.

This chain links TRBV18 with TRBJ1-1; 10 bases match TRBD1. The CDR3 contains 15 residues. The germline V gene has CDR1 KGHSH and CDR2 LQKENI. V shed 1 base and J 1 base; nucleotides not matched to a gene: 0. The CDR3 loop is CASSPRDRGNTEAFF. The CDR3, as DNA: TGTGCCAGCTCACCACGGGACAGGGGGAACACTGAAGCTTTCTTT.

About this clone itself: The sample contains more than one DNA sequence encoding this CDR3. The chain is built from TRBV30 and TRBJ1-3; D ambiguous. In germline, CDR1 is GTSNPN, CDR2 SVGIG (reference sequence). V was trimmed by 5 bases and J by 0 bases, leaving 2 bases between them. The length of the CDR3 is 11 residues. In DNA, the CDR3 is TGTGCCTGGTCCTCTGGAAACACCATATATTTT. Its translation is CAWSSGNTIYF.

The rearrangement joins TRBV5-1 to TRBJ2-1; D might be TRBD1 or TRBD2, each matching 5 bases. The CDR3 sequence is 12 residues long. Trimming stripped 4 bases from V and 7 bases from J, with 9 bases between. Germline V gives CDR1 SGHRS, CDR2 YFSETQ. The CDR3, as DNA: TGCGCCAGCAGCAAAGAGGGGAATGAGCAGTTCTTC. Protein sequence: CASSKEGNEQFF. The whole variable domain, filled in from reference TRBV5-1 and TRBJ2-1, reads KAGVTQTPRYLIKTRGQQVTLSCSPISGHRSVSWYQQTPGQGLQFLFEYFSETQRNKGNFPGRFSGRQFSNSRSEMNVSTLELGDSALYLCASSKEGNEQFFGPGTRLTVL.

V usage is TRBV7-2 and J usage is TRBJ1-5; D possibly corresponds to TRBD1 (5 bases). The CDR3 is 14 amino acids. The V end was cut by 3 bases, the J end by 2 bases, with 8 bases between. CDR1 and CDR2 (germline): SGHTA, FQGNSA. The DNA for the CDR3 is TGTGCCAGCAGCTTTTTAGGGGGCAATCAGCCCCAGCATTTT. Its protein is CASSFLGGNQPQHF. The full variable domain, its missing parts supplied by reference TRBV7-2 and TRBJ1-5, is GAGVSQSPSNKVTEKGKDVELRCDPISGHTALYWYRQSLGQGLEFLIYFQGNSAPDKSGLPSDRFSAERTGGSVSTLTIQRTQQEDSAVYLCASSFLGGNQPQHFGDGTRLSIL.

This clone was seen just once. The chain combines TRBV27 with TRBJ2-1, with 8 bases matching TRBD2. The trim removed 7 bases at V and 2 bases at J, leaving 4 bases unmatched. Germline V gene sequence: CDR1 MNHEY, CDR2 SMNVEV (reference sequence). The length of the CDR3 is 14 residues. CDR3 in DNA: TGTGCCAGCAAAGTAGCGGGGACCTACAATGAGCAGTTCTTC. Protein sequence: CASKVAGTYNEQFF.

The rearrangement uses TRBV6-5 and TRBJ1-2; tentative D call: TRBD1 (6 bases). The CDR3 has 13 residues. V dropped 7 bases and J dropped 7 bases, with 16 bases sitting between them. CDR1 is MNHEY and CDR2 is SVGAGI in the germline V gene. Written as DNA, the CDR3 is TGTGCCAGCACCCCAAGGGGGACTTTTGGCTACACCTTC. This codes for CASTPRGTFGYTF.

The V call is TRBV3-1 (or the pseudogene TRBV3-2), the J call TRBJ2-1; either TRBD1 or TRBD2 may supply D (5 bases each). V was cut by 8 bases and J by 5 bases, with 16 bases left in between. The CDR3 loop spans 14 amino acids. Per the germline V gene, CDR1 is LGHDT and CDR2 is YNNKEL (reference sequence). This chain's CDR3 is CASAGRGVHNEQFF. The CDR3 DNA reads as TGTGCCAGCGCAGGGAGAGGGGTCCACAATGAGCAGTTCTTC.

This clone was counted once. The chain is built from TRBV7-8 and TRBJ2-5, with D possibly TRBD1 on 6 matching bases. Germline V gives CDR1 SGHVS, CDR2 FQNEAQ. This CDR3 is built from 14 residues. V lost 5 bases and J 2 bases, leaving 12 bases between the germline ends. The CDR3 DNA sequence: TGTGCCAGCAGCCCGACAAGGGGGCAAGAGACCCAGTACTTC. Translated, it gives CASSPTRGQETQYF.

This chain links TRBV3-1 (or the pseudogene TRBV3-2) with TRBJ1-5; no clear D. CDR3 length: 14 amino acids. Germline V CDR1 and CDR2: LGHDT, YNNKEL (reference sequence). The V end was cut by 2 bases, the J end by 4 bases, with 9 bases between. The CDR3 is CASSQSRINQPQHF. CDR3 DNA: TGTGCCAGCAGCCAAAGCCGGATTAATCAGCCCCAGCATTTT.

The chain recombines TRBV5-4 with TRBJ1-5; 11 positions match TRBD1. There are 16 residues in the CDR3. The germline V gene encodes CDR1 SGHNT and CDR2 YYREEE (reference sequence). V shed 4 bases and J 10 bases; nucleotides not matched to a gene: 13. CDR3 protein: CASSVDGQGAFYPQHF. The CDR3 nucleotides read TGTGCCAGCAGCGTGGACGGACAGGGGGCTTTTTATCCCCAGCATTTT.

This chain joins TRBV7-9 and TRBJ2-7, with D tentatively TRBD2 (6 bases). CDR3 size: 13 residues. V was pared by 3 bases and J by 4 bases, with 10 bases between. CDR1 SEHNR and CDR2 FQNEAQ come from the germline V gene (reference sequence). The CDR3 nucleotides read TGTGCCAGCAGCTTCTACGGGGGATACGAGCAGTACTTC. The encoded protein is CASSFYGGYEQYF. Using reference TRBV7-9 and TRBJ2-7 for the parts outside the CDR3, the full variable domain is DTGVSQNPRHKITKRGQNVTFRCDPISEHNRLYWYRQTLGQGPEFLTYFQNEAQLEKSRLLSDRFSAERPKGSFSTLEIQRTEQGDSAMYLCASSFYGGYEQYFGPGTRLTVT.

This chain joins TRBV10-2 and TRBJ2-2; TRBD1 matches at 8 bases. This CDR3 spans 14 amino acids. The V and J ends lost 8 bases and 3 bases, in that order; junction bases with no gene match: 5. Germline V gene data show CDR1 as WSHSY and CDR2 as SAAADI. Here the CDR3 reads CASLDRAHTGELFF. The CDR3 nucleotides read TGCGCCAGCCTGGACAGGGCGCACACCGGGGAGCTGTTTTTT.

V and J are TRBV6-5 and TRBJ1-1; D possibly corresponds to TRBD1 (5 bases). Per the germline V gene, CDR1 is MNHEY and CDR2 is SVGAGI. CDR3 length: 15 residues. Trimming removed 6 bases at V and 3 bases at J, with 17 bases between. The DNA of the CDR3 is TGTGCCAGCAGCCCGGGCGGGGGGAGAGACACTGAAGCTTTCTTT. Its translation: CASSPGGGRDTEAFF.

The chain carries TRBV7-8 and TRBJ1-2; perhaps TRBD1 as D (5 bases). V was clipped by 5 bases and J by 6 bases, with 7 bases between them. The CDR3 is 11 residues long. From germline, CDR1 is SGHVS and CDR2 FQNEAQ. The DNA of the CDR3 is TGTGCCAGCAGCCCGGGGGATGGCTACACCTTC. Translating it yields CASSPGDGYTF.

The V and J genes are TRBV5-4 and TRBJ1-1; TRBD1 is a possible D gene (5 bases). V was pared by 2 bases and J by 0 bases, with 11 bases between. The CDR3 runs 15 residues. Germline V CDR1 and CDR2: SGHNT, YYREEE (reference sequence). The DNA of the CDR3 is TGTGCCAGCAGCTTAGCGGGGACGGTGAACACTGAAGCTTTCTTT. It encodes CASSLAGTVNTEAFF.

The chain has TRBV3-1 (or the pseudogene TRBV3-2) and TRBJ1-2, with TRBD1 as a possible D gene (5 bases). The CDR3 length is 13 residues. Per germline, CDR1 LGHDT and CDR2 YNNKEL (reference sequence). Trimming removed 3 bases from V and 3 bases from J, with 8 bases in between. CDR3 protein: CASSQGGYYGYTF. In nucleotides, the CDR3 is TGTGCCAGCAGCCAGGGGGGATACTATGGCTACACCTTC.

This sequence joins TRBV10-3 and TRBJ2-2, with D possibly matching TRBD2 (6 bases). Per the germline V gene, CDR1 is ENHRY and CDR2 is SYGVKD. V was pared by 3 bases and J by 11 bases, with 16 bases between. The CDR3 length is 14 residues. CDR3 protein: CAISERGGDFELFF. CDR3 sequence (DNA): TGTGCCATCAGTGAACGGGGAGGAGATTTTGAGCTGTTTTTT.

V and J are TRBV4-1 and TRBJ2-3, with D uncertain. The CDR3 totals 13 residues. Trimming removed 2 bases from V and 6 bases from J, with 9 bases in between. The germline gives CDR1 MGHRA, CDR2 YSYEKL. CDR3 region: CASSQRAEDTQYF. CDR3 DNA sequence: TGCGCCAGCAGCCAACGGGCGGAGGATACGCAGTATTTT.

This chain joins TRBV4-2 and TRBJ1-1, with D maybe TRBD1 (5 bases). Looked up from germline, CDR1 is LGHNA and CDR2 is YNFKEQ. Trimming removed 1 base at V and 5 bases at J, with 8 bases between. The CDR3 loop spans 13 amino acids. Written as DNA, the CDR3 is TGTGCCAGCAGCCAAGGGAGGGGAACTGAAGCTTTCTTT. Translation gives CASSQGRGTEAFF.

This rearrangement joins TRBV5-6 to TRBJ1-4, with D maybe TRBD1 (5 bases). Trimming left V 4 bases short and J 5 bases short, with 6 bases between. The CDR3 is 12 residues long. Looked up from germline, CDR1 is SGHDT and CDR2 is YYEEEE. CDR3 nucleotides: TGTGCCAGCAGCGGGGGGAATGAAAAACTGTTTTTT. Protein product: CASSGGNEKLFF.

The V gene is TRBV7-2, the J gene TRBJ1-1, with D tentatively TRBD1 (6 bases). In germline, CDR1 is SGHTA, CDR2 FQGNSA. Deletions cut 6 bases from V and 3 bases from J, with 20 bases between. This CDR3 region has 16 residues. CDR3 amino acids: CASRTPRGPRDTEAFF. CDR3 DNA: TGTGCCAGCAGGACCCCCCGGGGGCCGAGGGACACTGAAGCTTTCTTT.

The chain is built from TRBV10-3 and TRBJ2-7; 8 nucleotides line up with TRBD2. The J segment lost 0 bases and the V segment lost 6 bases, leaving 10 bases of the junction unmatched. The germline V gene encodes CDR1 ENHRY and CDR2 SYGVKD. The CDR3 is 16 residues long. Written as DNA, the CDR3 is TGTGCCATCAGCGATTCGGGAAGCGGGGGCTCCTACGAGCAGTACTTC. As protein: CAISDSGSGGSYEQYF.

The V call is TRBV18, the J call TRBJ1-1; D call uncertain. This CDR3 comprises 15 residues. Germline-derived CDR1 and CDR2 are KGHSH and LQKENI. Trimming removed 3 bases at V and 0 bases at J, with 11 bases between. DNA of the CDR3: TGTGCCAGCTCACCTCAATCCCCCATGAACACTGAAGCTTTCTTT. It encodes CASSPQSPMNTEAFF.